This TCR beta chain appears in the sequencing data of a study of beta chain features in type 1 diabetes. Study-wide results and limits: Type 1 diabetes patients showed a moderate but significant shortening of TCRB CDR3s in all four CD4+ subsets.

Isolated RNA was reverse transcribed in full, so expressed TCRB transcripts were sequenced. The method was immunoSEQ multiplex PCR; TCRdb's version includes in-frame clones alone and lacks a portion of them. Here the sample spans about 660,000 clones, around 15% being singletons. A word on this clone: Its specificity is not known.

The material sequenced was naive CD4+ T cells from blood. The sequence was collected from a man aged 18 to 30 with type 1 diabetes.

CDR3 coding DNA: TGTGCCAGCAGCCCCGGAGGCAATAATGAAAAACTGTTTTTT. As protein: CASSPGGNNEKLFF. The chain combines TRBV7-2 with TRBJ1-4; D unresolved. The CDR3 runs to 14 residues. With 5 bases removed from V and 4 bases from J, the gap between germline ends came to 11 bases. CDR1 is SGHTA, CDR2 FQGNSA, per germline.